This TCR beta chain appears in the sequencing data of a study of T cell clusters in autoimmune cytopenias. In terms of frequency, this clonotype is medium-sized (0.01 to 0.1%). Multiplex touch-down PCR amplified TRB using TRB-A and TRB-B pools in one tube. Using the multiplex PCR reads, TCRdb records one entry per CDR3 protein without DNA. The sample has approximately 6,100 distinct CDR3 sequences; the top ten hold around 19%. TRB amplification used approximately 270 ng of peripheral blood genomic DNA. The length of the CDR3 is 15 residues. Germline CDR1 reads MNHNS; CDR2 reads SASEGT. V usage is TRBV6-1 and J usage is TRBJ2-2; the TCRdb call, TRBD1, lacks DNA for checking. Sequences were obtained from peripheral blood. This TCR was recovered from a human donor with an autoimmune cytopenia or autoimmune hepatitis (not recorded which). Here the CDR3 reads CASRGTASNTGELFF.